The 21 T cell receptor beta chains reported below all come from one sample, sequenced in a study of technical replicates of blood from several donors. Sequenced by immunoSEQ multiplex PCR; TCRdb stores in-frame clones only, minus some. The table lists approximately 70,000 clones, 95% to 98% of them singletons, with around 0.15% in the top ten. Sequencing input: T cells isolated from PBMCs. These receptors came from a human donor in good health.

A single count supports this clone. The CDR3 loop reads CAWGGTGILNTIYF. As DNA, the CDR3 is TGTGCCTGGGGGGGGACAGGGATCTTGAACACCATATATTTT. The chain joins TRBV30 to TRBJ1-3, with TRBD1 matching 9 bases. Trimming removed 5 bases from V and 7 bases from J; junction bases left unmatched: 9. The CDR3 runs 14 residues. Germline values: CDR1 GTSNPN, CDR2 SVGIG (reference sequence).

The V and J genes are TRBV7-9 and TRBJ2-1; D remains ambiguous. V shed 6 bases and J shed 7 bases, with 10 bases lying between them. The CDR3 has 12 amino acids. Per the germline V gene, CDR1 is SEHNR and CDR2 is FQNEAQ (reference sequence). The CDR3 loop reads CASRVVRNEQFF. In DNA form, the CDR3 reads TGTGCCAGCAGAGTAGTCCGGAATGAGCAGTTCTTC.

The rearrangement uses TRBV27 and TRBJ2-7, with TRBD2 matching over 14 bases. The J segment lost 1 base and the V segment lost 6 bases, leaving 5 bases of the junction unmatched. The CDR3 sequence is 16 residues long. Germline-derived CDR1 and CDR2 are MNHEY and SMNVEV (reference sequence). The DNA of the CDR3 is TGTGCCAGCAGAGGGACTAGCGGGGGCGGGTCCTACGAGCAGTACTTC. Translating it yields CASRGTSGGGSYEQYF.

The chain carries TRBV27 and TRBJ2-7; D is possibly TRBD2 (5 bases). CDR1 is MNHEY and CDR2 is SMNVEV in the germline V gene (reference sequence). The length of the CDR3 is 13 residues. V gave up 0 bases and J gave up 5 bases, with 8 bases separating them. CDR3 in amino acids: CASSLSSGNEQYF. In DNA form, the CDR3 reads TGTGCCAGCAGTTTATCGTCGGGGAACGAGCAGTACTTC.

This clone was seen a single time. The J gene is TRBJ2-2, the V gene TRBV7-9; 11 bases map to TRBD2. The trim removed 3 bases at V and 1 base at J, leaving 1 base unmatched. This CDR3 region has 16 residues. Germline CDR1 reads SEHNR; CDR2 reads FQNEAQ (reference sequence). CDR3 nucleotides: TGTGCCAGCAGCTTGGGACTAGCGGTGAACACCGGGGAGCTGTTTTTT. This translates into CASSLGLAVNTGELFF.

CDR3 residues: CASSLTGGDEQYF. The CDR3 DNA reads TGTGCCAGCAGCTTGACAGGGGGGGACGAGCAGTACTTC. This chain connects TRBV11-3 to TRBJ2-7; 9 positions match TRBD1. Germline V gives CDR1 SGHNT, CDR2 YENEEA. This CDR3 is built from 13 residues. V lost 3 bases, J lost 5 bases, and 2 bases stayed unmatched.

V gene TRBV19 combines with J gene TRBJ1-1, with 7 positions matching TRBD1. This CDR3 is 15 amino acids long. V lost 7 bases to trimming and J lost 0 bases; unmatched junction nucleotides: 8. In germline, CDR1 is LNHDA, CDR2 SQIVND (reference sequence). The CDR3 loop reads CASIRQGSMNTEAFF. CDR3 nucleotides: TGTGCCAGTATTCGACAGGGTAGCATGAACACTGAAGCTTTCTTT.

This chain uses TRBV11-2 with TRBJ2-7, with D possibly TRBD1 on 5 matching bases. V lost 5 bases and J lost 4, with 18 bases in between. CDR1 is SGHAT, CDR2 FQNNGV, per germline. The CDR3 runs 15 residues. In nucleotides, the CDR3 is TGTGCCAGCAGCCTCTCCCAGGGTAGTGGTTACGAGCAGTACTTC. Translating gives CASSLSQGSGYEQYF.

The chain combines TRBV4-1 with TRBJ2-1, with D possibly matching TRBD2 (5 bases). The V end lost 1 base, the J end lost 5 bases, and 9 bases lay between the germline ends. Per the germline V gene, CDR1 is MGHRA and CDR2 is YSYEKL. This CDR3 region has 14 residues. This chain's CDR3 is CASSQVRADNEQFF. The CDR3 bases are TGCGCCAGCAGCCAAGTGAGGGCCGACAATGAGCAGTTCTTC.

J is TRBJ2-1 and V is TRBV7-9; unclear D gene. The V gene's germline CDR1 is SEHNR and CDR2 FQNEAQ (reference sequence). V lost 4 bases and J 6 bases, leaving 13 bases between the germline ends. The CDR3 is made up of 14 amino acids. The CDR3 region has the DNA TGTGCCAGCAGCTCCTCGACAAACGGCAATGAGCAGTTCTTC. Protein sequence: CASSSSTNGNEQFF.

The V and J genes are TRBV11-2 and TRBJ2-7; D unclear. Trimming stripped 5 bases from V and 5 bases from J, with 16 bases between. This CDR3 is 14 amino acids long. CDR1 and CDR2 (germline): SGHAT, FQNNGV. The CDR3 loop is CASSRLLIRDEQYF. The CDR3 nucleotides read TGTGCCAGCAGCCGTCTACTAATCCGGGACGAGCAGTACTTC.

On this clone: Different DNA sequences within this sample yield the same CDR3. The chain is built from TRBV28 and TRBJ1-2, with 9 nucleotides matching TRBD1. The CDR3 consists of 13 residues. The germline CDR1 and CDR2 sequences are MDHEN and SYDVKM. V was pared by 6 bases and J by 4 bases, with 3 bases of the junction left unmatched. The CDR3 region is CASSLTGGYGYTF. CDR3 nucleotides: TGTGCCAGCAGCCTGACAGGGGGCTATGGCTACACCTTC.

V gene TRBV5-6 combines with J gene TRBJ1-1; D not certain. The CDR3 is 14 residues long. Trimming cost V 2 bases and J 3 bases, with 11 bases left between them. Germline values: CDR1 SGHDT, CDR2 YYEEEE. The CDR3 nucleotides are TGTGCCAGCAGCTTAATCGGGGAGGACACTGAAGCTTTCTTT. Translation: CASSLIGEDTEAFF.

J is TRBJ1-1 and V is TRBV7-9, with D perhaps matching TRBD1 (5 bases). CDR3 length: 13 residues. The germline V and J ends were trimmed by 10 bases and 4 bases, with 16 bases remaining between them. Per the germline V gene, CDR1 is SEHNR and CDR2 is FQNEAQ (reference sequence). For the CDR3, the DNA is TGTGCCACCCAAATATCCGGGGGCACTGAAGCTTTCTTT. Translating gives CATQISGGTEAFF.

A single count supports this clone. The chain uses TRBV5-1 and TRBJ2-7, with D possibly matching TRBD2 (5 bases). Trimming took 1 base from V and 0 from J, leaving 11 bases between them. The CDR3 spans 15 residues. Germline V CDR1 and CDR2: SGHRS, YFSETQ. CDR3: CASSLLVGSSYEQYF. In nucleotides, the CDR3 is TGCGCCAGCAGCTTGTTAGTGGGGAGCTCCTACGAGCAGTACTTC.

V usage is TRBV5-4 and J usage is TRBJ2-5; 7 positions agree with TRBD1. J lost 6 bases, V lost 0 bases, and 8 bases had no gene match. The CDR3 extends over 15 amino acids. Germline CDR1 reads SGHNT; CDR2 reads YYREEE (reference sequence). For the CDR3, the DNA is TGTGCCAGCAGCTTGGGACAGGGCGTTTCGAAGACCCAGTACTTC. This codes for CASSLGQGVSKTQYF. Full variable domain (outside the CDR3, taken from reference TRBV5-4 and TRBJ2-5): ETGVTQSPTHLIKTRGQQVTLRCSSQSGHNTVSWYQQALGQGPQFIFQYYREEENGRGNFPPRFSGLQFPNYSSELNVNALELDDSALYLCASSLGQGVSKTQYFGPGTRLLVL.

The table lists this clone with a count of one. CDR3 sequence reads: CAWALGTGGTEAFF. CDR3 sequence (DNA): TGTGCCTGGGCCTTGGGGACGGGAGGCACTGAAGCTTTCTTT. The J gene is TRBJ1-1, the V gene TRBV30; TRBD1 might be the D (5 bases). CDR1 GTSNPN and CDR2 SVGIG come from the germline V gene (reference sequence). The V and J ends lost 5 bases and 4 bases respectively, with 17 bases between them. This CDR3 spans 14 amino acids.

The V gene is TRBV15, the J gene TRBJ2-5, with a possible D match to TRBD2 (5 bases). The CDR3 covers 15 residues. V gave up 0 bases and J gave up 5 bases, with 13 bases separating them. Germline values: CDR1 LNHNV, CDR2 YYDKDF (reference sequence). CDR3 region: CATSRDPLALETQYF. The CDR3 nucleotides read TGTGCCACCAGCAGAGATCCCTTAGCGCTTGAGACCCAGTACTTC.

The J gene is TRBJ2-7, the V gene TRBV7-2; 10 bases are a match to TRBD1. With V trimmed by 2 bases and J by 3 bases, 1 base remained unmatched. The V gene's germline CDR1 is SGHTA and CDR2 FQGNSA. The length of the CDR3 is 14 residues. This CDR3 reads CASSLRDRGYEQYF. The CDR3, as DNA: TGTGCCAGCAGCTTAAGGGACAGGGGCTACGAGCAGTACTTC.

The chain links TRBV5-6 to TRBJ1-5, with unresolved D. The CDR3 length is 15 residues. V shed 1 base and J shed 1 base, with 9 bases lying between them. Germline CDR1 is SGHDT and CDR2 is YYEEEE. This chain's CDR3 is CASSLWRVSNQPQHF. CDR3 nucleotides: TGTGCCAGCAGCTTGTGGAGGGTAAGCAATCAGCCCCAGCATTTT.

This chain uses TRBV5-4 with TRBJ2-3; TRBD1 matches 7 bases. CDR1 and CDR2 (germline): SGHNT, YYREEE (reference sequence). V lost 4 bases and J lost 0; bases outside the gene matches: 5. This CDR3 is built from 15 residues. The CDR3 coding sequence is TGTGCCAGCAGCCCGGTGACAGGGAGCACAGATACGCAGTATTTT. Translated, it gives CASSPVTGSTDTQYF.